This T cell receptor (delta chain) was sequenced during a study of gamma-delta chains in newborns, infants, children. Study-wide context: Microbial exposure reportedly drives polyclonal innate γδ T cell expansion after birth.

This clone is classed as medium-sized (0.01 to 0.1%). Additional DNA sequences in this sample encode the identical CDR3. Germline CDR1 is GEAIGNYY and CDR2 is EKD. This CDR3 region has 16 residues. J gave up 0 bases and V 7 bases, and 3 bases lay outside the gene matches. TCRdb called clones anew from the reads with CATT. Of 3,000 to 4,500 delta-chain clones in the sample, 0.6% to 0.65% are singletons; the top ten hold 15%. The sequence was collected from a child who was a newborn, infant or young child, either healthy, febrile or measles-vaccinated (not recorded which). The rearrangement uses TRDV2 and TRDJ3, with 9 bases identical to TRDD3. The sample taken for sequencing was blood. CDR3 region: CACDWGSSWDTRQMFF. CDR3 sequence (DNA): TGTGCCTGCGACTGGGGGAGCTCCTGGGACACCCGACAGATGTTTTTC.